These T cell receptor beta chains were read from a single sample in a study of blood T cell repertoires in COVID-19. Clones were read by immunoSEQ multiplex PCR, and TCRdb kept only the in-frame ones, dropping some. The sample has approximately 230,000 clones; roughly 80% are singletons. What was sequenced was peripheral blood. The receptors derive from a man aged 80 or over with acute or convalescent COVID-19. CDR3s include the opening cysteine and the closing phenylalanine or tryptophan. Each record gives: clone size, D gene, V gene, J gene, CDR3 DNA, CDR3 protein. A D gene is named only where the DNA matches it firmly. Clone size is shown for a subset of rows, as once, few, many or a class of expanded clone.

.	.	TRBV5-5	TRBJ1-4	TGTGCCAGCAGCACGGGAGGGACGACTAATGAAAAACTGTTTTTT	CASSTGGTTNEKLFF
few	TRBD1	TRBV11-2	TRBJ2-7	TGTGCCAGCAGACGTCCCGGACAGGGGAGCTACGAGCAGTACTTC	CASRRPGQGSYEQYF
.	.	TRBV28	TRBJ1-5	TGTGCCAGCAGTCGACAGGTTTGGGGCAATCAGCCCCAGCATTTT	CASSRQVWGNQPQHF
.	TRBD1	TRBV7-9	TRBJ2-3	TGTGCCAGCAGCTTTTGGGACAGGGAAACGCAGTATTTT	CASSFWDRETQYF
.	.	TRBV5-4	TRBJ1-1	TGTGCCAGCAGCTTGGTTCAGGTCCCCACTGAAGCTTTCTTT	CASSLVQVPTEAFF
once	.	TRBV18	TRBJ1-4	TGTGCCAGCTCATCGGGTTTACAGCGGTCTAATGAAAAACTGTTTTTT	CASSSGLQRSNEKLFF
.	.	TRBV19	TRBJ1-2	TGTGCCAGTAGTATAGCGACAGGCTGGGGCTATGGCTACACCTTC	CASSIATGWGYGYTF
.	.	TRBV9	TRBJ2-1	TGTGCCAGCAGCGGCACCGGGACTGCCCGGTGGAATGAGCAGTTCTTC	CASSGTGTARWNEQFF
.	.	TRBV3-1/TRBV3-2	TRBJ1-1	TGTGCCAGCAGCCAAGGACCCAGCGGCACTGAAGCTTTCTTT	CASSQGPSGTEAFF
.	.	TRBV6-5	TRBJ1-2	TGTGCCAGCAGTTCCCCTCCGAAAGAGGCCTATGGCTACACCTTC	CASSSPPKEAYGYTF
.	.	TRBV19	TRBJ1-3	TGTGCCAGTAGTCCCGACAGCTCTGGAAACACCATATATTTT	CASSPDSSGNTIYF